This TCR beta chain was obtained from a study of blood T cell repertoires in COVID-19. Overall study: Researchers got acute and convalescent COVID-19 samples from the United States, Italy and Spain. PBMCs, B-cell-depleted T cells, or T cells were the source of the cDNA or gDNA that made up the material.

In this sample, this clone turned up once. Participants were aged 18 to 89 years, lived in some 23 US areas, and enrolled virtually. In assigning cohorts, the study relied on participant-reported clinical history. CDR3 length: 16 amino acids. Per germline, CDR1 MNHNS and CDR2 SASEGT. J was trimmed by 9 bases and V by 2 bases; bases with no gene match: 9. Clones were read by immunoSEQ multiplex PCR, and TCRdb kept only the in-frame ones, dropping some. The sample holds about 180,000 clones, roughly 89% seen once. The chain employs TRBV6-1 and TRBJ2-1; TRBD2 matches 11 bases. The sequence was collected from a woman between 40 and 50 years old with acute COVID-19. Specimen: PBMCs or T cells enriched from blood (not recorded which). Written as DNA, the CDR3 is TGTGCCAGCAGTGAAATCTCCGGACTAGCGGGTATTGAGCAGTTCTTC. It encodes CASSEISGLAGIEQFF.